These T cell receptor beta chains were read from a single sample in a study of vaccination and CD4 T cells after COVID-19. Antigen specificity for these receptors is unknown. Using its own MiXCR run on the PCR reads, TCRdb lists one record per CDR3 protein. The top ten hold roughly an eighth of the sample, which has some 10,000 distinct CDR3 sequences, roughly a fifth seen once. The sequenced sample was CD4+ T cells from blood, cultured in vitro, obtained after SARS-CoV-2 vaccination. These receptors were taken from a human donor who had recovered from COVID-19. Each CDR3 is given with its conserved first and last residue. Fields, in order: J gene, D gene, V gene, CDR3 length, clone size, CDR3 protein, CDR3 DNA. The D gene is left open where the match is weak. The size of a clone is reported for some rows only, either as once, few or many, or as a class for expanded clones.

TRBJ1-2 | TRBD1 | TRBV6-5 | 17 | NA | CASSFKRTGAISYGYTF | TGTGCCAGCAGTTTCAAAAGGACAGGCGCAATATCCTATGGCTACACCTTC
TRBJ1-2 | TRBD1 | TRBV4-2 | 15 | few | CASSQDGGQRYGYTF | TGTGCCAGCAGCCAAGACGGGGGACAGCGCTATGGCTACACCTTC
TRBJ2-1 | TRBD2 | TRBV18 | 18 | NA | CASSLSHPSGLAGDEQFF | TGTGCCAGCTCACTAAGCCACCCCTCTGGACTAGCGGGGGATGAGCAGTTCTTC
TRBJ2-7 | NA | TRBV12-3/TRBV12-4 | 12 | NA | CASSRSSYEQYF | TGTGCCAGCAGCCGGAGCTCCTACGAGCAGTACTTC
TRBJ1-1 | NA | TRBV6-5 | 14 | few | CASSYDRKATEAFF | TGTGCCAGCAGTTACGACAGAAAGGCCACTGAAGCTTTCTTT
TRBJ2-7 | NA | TRBV7-8 | 16 | NA | CASSRPGDRNSYEQYF | TGTGCCAGCAGCCGTCCCGGGGATCGCAACTCCTACGAGCAGTACTTC
TRBJ2-3 | NA | TRBV6-1 | 19 | few | CASTSLGLASMAGTDTQYF | TGTGCCAGCACCTCACTCGGGCTAGCGTCTATGGCTGGCACAGATACGCAGTATTTT
TRBJ2-1 | TRBD2 | TRBV6-1 | 15 | NA | CASRTKTSAYNEQFF | TGTGCCAGCAGGACCAAAACTAGCGCGTACAATGAGCAGTTCTTC
TRBJ1-1 | NA | TRBV20-1 | 14 | NA | CSAYYQGGGTEAFF | TGCAGTGCTTATTATCAGGGTGGAGGCACTGAAGCTTTCTTT
TRBJ1-2 | NA | TRBV28 | 14 | NA | CASSPGSPGYGYTF | TGTGCCAGCAGCCCCGGGTCCCCGGGGTATGGCTACACCTTC
TRBJ2-3 | NA | TRBV18 | 14 | few | CASSSLTSTDTQYF | TGTGCCAGCTCATCCCTCACTAGCACAGATACGCAGTATTTT
TRBJ1-1 | NA | TRBV7-2 | 15 | medium-sized | CASSLGRHLNTEAFF | TGTGCCAGCAGCTTAGGCCGACATCTGAACACTGAAGCTTTCTTT
TRBJ1-6 | TRBD1 | TRBV18 | 13 | NA | CASSGTGVSPLHF | TGTGCCAGCTCAGGGACAGGGGTATCACCCCTCCACTTT
TRBJ2-5 | NA | TRBV20-1 | 13 | few | CSARVGGAKTQYF | TGCAGTGCTCGGGTAGGGGGAGCGAAGACCCAGTACTTC
TRBJ2-7 | TRBD1 | TRBV19 | 15 | NA | CASSRGHDRAHEQYF | TGTGCCAGTAGTAGGGGTCACGACAGGGCCCACGAGCAGTACTTC
TRBJ2-7 | NA | TRBV20-1 | 13 | medium-sized | CSATSERPYEQYF | TGCAGTGCTACTAGCGAAAGACCCTACGAGCAGTACTTC
TRBJ2-3 | NA | TRBV4-1 | 14 | few | CASKTSPPDHTQYF | TGCGCCAGCAAGACCTCCCCCCCCGACCATACGCAGTATTTT
TRBJ1-6 | TRBD1 | TRBV6-1 | 16 | medium-sized | CASSRDRGRNNSPLHF | TGTGCCAGCAGCCGGGACAGGGGGCGCAATAATTCACCCCTCCACTTT
TRBJ2-7 | NA | TRBV15 | 13 | NA | CATSRDKAFEQYF | TGTGCCACCAGCAGAGATAAGGCGTTCGAGCAGTACTTC
TRBJ1-2 | NA | TRBV6-5 | 14 | NA | CASSYKDALSGYTF | TGTGCCAGCAGTTACAAGGACGCATTGAGCGGCTACACCTTC
TRBJ2-5 | NA | TRBV28 | 13 | NA | CASSFFRGETQYF | TGTGCCAGCAGTTTTTTTCGGGGAGAGACCCAGTACTTC
TRBJ2-7 | TRBD2 | TRBV20-1 | 16 | NA | CSATRRTSGSFYEQYF | TGCAGTGCTACAAGAAGGACTAGCGGGAGTTTCTACGAGCAGTACTTC
TRBJ1-2 | NA | TRBV27 | 16 | large | CASSLRLRTDDYGYTF | TGTGCCAGCAGTTTAAGGTTACGGACCGACGACTATGGCTACACCTTC
TRBJ2-7 | NA | TRBV7-2 | 13 | NA | CASSKQLSYEQYF | TGTGCCAGCAGCAAACAGCTTTCCTACGAGCAGTACTTC
TRBJ2-5 | TRBD2 | TRBV28 | 17 | NA | CASSLGLRAGARETQYF | TGTGCCAGCAGTTTAGGGTTGCGGGCGGGAGCTAGGGAGACCCAGTACTTC
TRBJ2-7 | NA | TRBV7-2 | 14 | few | CASSPLVRSYEQYF | TGTGCCAGCAGCCCACTTGTTCGCTCCTACGAGCAGTACTTC
TRBJ1-1 | NA | TRBV27 | 14 | NA | CASSSDIMNTEAFF | TGTGCCAGCAGTTCGGACATAATGAACACTGAAGCTTTCTTT
TRBJ1-2 | TRBD1 | TRBV4-1 | 16 | few | CASSQLSTGGIYGYTF | TGCGCCAGCAGCCAACTCTCGACAGGGGGGATCTATGGCTACACCTTC
TRBJ2-1 | NA | TRBV5-1 | 16 | NA | CASSLATVRDYNEQFF | TGCGCCAGCAGCCTCGCTACAGTCAGGGATTACAATGAGCAGTTCTTC
TRBJ2-1 | TRBD2 | TRBV24-1 | 16 | few | CATSPSGLGDYNEQFF | TGTGCCACCAGCCCCTCGGGACTAGGGGACTACAATGAGCAGTTCTTC
TRBJ2-7 | NA | TRBV20-1 | 11 | few | CSAIRTYEQYF | TGCAGTGCTATTCGGACCTACGAGCAGTACTTC
TRBJ2-1 | NA | TRBV28 | 11 | few | CASSPGYEQFF | TGTGCCAGCAGCCCTGGTTATGAGCAGTTCTTC
TRBJ2-3 | TRBD2 | TRBV7-9 | 16 | NA | CASSPPGTSGTDTQYF | TGTGCCAGCAGCCCACCCGGGACTAGCGGCACAGATACGCAGTATTTT
TRBJ2-7 | TRBD1 | TRBV19 | 13 | NA | CASSHDRAYEQYF | TGTGCCAGTAGTCACGACAGGGCCTACGAGCAGTACTTC
TRBJ1-6 | NA | TRBV7-2 | 14 | NA | CANSFQGWNSPLHF | TGTGCCAACAGCTTCCAGGGGTGGAATTCACCCCTCCACTTT
TRBJ1-2 | TRBD1 | TRBV7-2 | 13 | few | CASSLMGTVGYTF | TGTGCCAGCAGCCTCATGGGGACAGTGGGCTACACCTTC
TRBJ2-5 | TRBD2 | TRBV19 | 16 | medium-sized | CASSTPWEGGPETQYF | TGTGCCAGTAGTACGCCCTGGGAGGGAGGGCCCGAGACCCAGTACTTC
TRBJ2-1 | NA | TRBV18 | 15 | NA | CASCPGGASYNEQFF | TGTGCCAGCTGCCCCGGCGGGGCTTCCTACAATGAGCAGTTCTTC
TRBJ2-2 | NA | TRBV24-1 | 13 | NA | CATSKRYTGELFF | TGTGCCACCAGTAAACGGTACACCGGGGAGCTGTTTTTT
TRBJ2-3 | TRBD1 | TRBV10-3 | 15 | few | CAISPRQGGTDTQYF | TGTGCCATCAGTCCAAGACAGGGGGGCACAGATACGCAGTATTTT
TRBJ2-5 | NA | TRBV29-1 | 12 | few | CSVGTPGETQYF | TGCAGCGTTGGTACTCCAGGGGAGACCCAGTACTTC
TRBJ2-7 | NA | TRBV20-1 | 13 | NA | CSARPGGQIEQYF | TGCAGTGCTAGACCCGGGGGGCAAATCGAGCAGTACTTC
TRBJ2-5 | NA | TRBV20-1 | 13 | few | CSAPTRPVETQYF | TGCAGTGCGCCGACTAGGCCGGTGGAGACCCAGTACTTC
TRBJ2-6 | NA | TRBV4-2 | 20 | once | CASSQDPISGTDSGANVLTF | TGTGCCAGCAGCCAAGACCCAATTAGCGGGACAGACTCTGGGGCCAACGTCCTGACTTTC
TRBJ1-5 | NA | TRBV7-2 | 17 | few | CASSFANQPNSNQPQHF | TGTGCCAGCAGCTTCGCAAATCAACCGAATAGCAATCAGCCCCAGCATTTT
TRBJ1-5 | NA | TRBV9 | 13 | NA | CASSLHQGQPQHF | TGTGCCAGCAGCCTGCACCAGGGCCAGCCCCAGCATTTT
TRBJ2-1 | TRBD2 | TRBV7-6 | 15 | NA | CASSRGASGAGEQFF | TGTGCCAGCAGTCGAGGAGCTAGCGGGGCGGGTGAGCAGTTCTTC
TRBJ2-1 | NA | TRBV18 | 14 | few | CASSPLLVYNEQFF | TGTGCCAGCTCACCTTTACTAGTGTACAATGAGCAGTTCTTC
TRBJ2-7 | NA | TRBV20-1 | 13 | few | CSATLDGTYEQYF | TGCAGTGCTACCCTCGACGGAACCTACGAGCAGTACTTC
TRBJ1-2 | NA | TRBV6-1 | 12 | NA | CASTRGPYGYTF | TGTGCCAGCACCAGGGGACCCTATGGCTACACCTTC
TRBJ1-1 | NA | TRBV12-3/TRBV12-4 | 11 | NA | CASRIDTEAFF | TGTGCCAGCAGAATAGACACTGAAGCTTTCTTT
TRBJ1-5 | NA | TRBV20-1 | 12 | medium-sized | CSASGTHQPQHF | TGCAGTGCTTCCGGGACACATCAGCCCCAGCATTTT
TRBJ2-2 | NA | TRBV5-3 | 13 | NA | CARDGVGTGELFF | TGTGCCAGAGATGGGGTGGGGACCGGGGAGCTGTTTTTT
TRBJ2-1 | TRBD2 | TRBV27 | 14 | few | CASSWVAGVYEQFF | TGTGCCAGCAGTTGGGTAGCGGGAGTGTATGAGCAGTTCTTC
TRBJ2-7 | NA | TRBV6-1 | 13 | NA | CASRITIKREQYF | TGTGCCAGCAGAATAACAATAAAGAGGGAGCAGTACTTC